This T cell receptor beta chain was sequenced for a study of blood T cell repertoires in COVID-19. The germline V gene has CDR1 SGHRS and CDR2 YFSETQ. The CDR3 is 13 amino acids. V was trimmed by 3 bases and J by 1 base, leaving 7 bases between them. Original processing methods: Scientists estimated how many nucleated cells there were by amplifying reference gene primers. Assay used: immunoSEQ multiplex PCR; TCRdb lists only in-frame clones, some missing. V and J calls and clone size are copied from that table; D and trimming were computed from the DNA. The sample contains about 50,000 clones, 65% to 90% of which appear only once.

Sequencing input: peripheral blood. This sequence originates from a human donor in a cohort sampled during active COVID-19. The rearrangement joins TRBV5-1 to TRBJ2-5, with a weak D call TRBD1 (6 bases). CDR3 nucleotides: TGCGCCAGCAGCTACAGGGTCCAAGAGACCCAGTACTTC. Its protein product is CASSYRVQETQYF. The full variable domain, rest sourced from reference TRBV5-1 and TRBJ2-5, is KAGVTQTPRYLIKTRGQQVTLSCSPISGHRSVSWYQQTPGQGLQFLFEYFSETQRNKGNFPGRFSGRQFSNSRSEMNVSTLELGDSALYLCASSYRVQETQYFGPGTRLLVL.